Listed below are T cell receptor beta chains from one sample, sequenced in a study of cytomegalovirus exposure and HLA in healthy donors. Libraries were prepared by immunoSEQ multiplex PCR; TCRdb keeps only in-frame clonotypes and omits some of them. Among 90,000 to 120,000 clones, less than 80% were seen once, and the ten largest hold 7.8%. The specimen was PBMCs. The receptors were sampled from a man aged 30-40 years in good health and CMV-seronegative. CDR3s leave out the opening cysteine and the closing phenylalanine or tryptophan. A D gene is named only where the DNA matches it firmly. Size values are once, few and many counts, or a class for expanded clones, and some rows have none.

clone_size | j_call | v_call | d_call | cdr3_aa
. | TRBJ2-3 | TRBV7-8 | TRBD2 | ASSVSFGGATTDTQY
. | TRBJ2-7 | TRBV10-3 | . | ATIRGASGYEQY
. | TRBJ2-1 | TRBV9 | TRBD2 | ASSPGGGDYNEQF
. | TRBJ2-3 | TRBV6-6 | . | ASRRGSGTDTQY
. | TRBJ2-7 | TRBV30 | TRBD1 | AWSGTGTEQY
few | TRBJ1-5 | TRBV10-3 | . | AISEGRESQPQH
. | TRBJ1-5 | TRBV30 | . | AWSGQERQPQH
few | TRBJ1-6 | TRBV27 | TRBD1 | ASSLAAGTVNSPLH
once | TRBJ1-2 | TRBV29-1 | . | SVPGGTGGYT
. | TRBJ2-7 | TRBV7-2 | TRBD2 | ASRPTSGPGEQY
. | TRBJ2-3 | TRBV2 | TRBD1 | ASSRGQGGDTQY
. | TRBJ1-5 | TRBV5-3 | . | ARSLAWGHQPQH
. | TRBJ2-7 | TRBV7-8 | . | ASSLVSAQGDEQY
. | TRBJ2-7 | TRBV30 | . | AWSRFGQTYSYEQY
. | TRBJ1-2 | TRBV7-8 | TRBD1 | ASSFYGQGHYGYT
. | TRBJ2-6 | TRBV28 | TRBD1 | ASSLHPPGQISGANVLT
. | TRBJ2-3 | TRBV5-1 | TRBD2 | ASGISGSTDTQY
. | TRBJ2-2 | TRBV28 | . | ASSQYTGELF
. | TRBJ2-1 | TRBV19 | TRBD2 | ASTLTSGSYNEQF
. | TRBJ1-1 | TRBV13 | . | ASSPGRGLGTEAF
. | TRBJ2-1 | TRBV6-5 | . | ASSYSAGGVWDEQF
. | TRBJ1-1 | TRBV2 | . | ASTRTSGAF
. | TRBJ2-5 | TRBV5-1 | TRBD1 | ASSFTGDGETQY
. | TRBJ2-3 | TRBV28 | . | AAGDSSTDTQY
. | TRBJ2-7 | TRBV11-2 | . | ASSHTGKPYEQY
few | TRBJ2-5 | TRBV12-2 | . | ASRLCGHWVGPDQETQY
few | TRBJ2-7 | TRBV5-6 | TRBD2 | ASSSSGSSYEQY